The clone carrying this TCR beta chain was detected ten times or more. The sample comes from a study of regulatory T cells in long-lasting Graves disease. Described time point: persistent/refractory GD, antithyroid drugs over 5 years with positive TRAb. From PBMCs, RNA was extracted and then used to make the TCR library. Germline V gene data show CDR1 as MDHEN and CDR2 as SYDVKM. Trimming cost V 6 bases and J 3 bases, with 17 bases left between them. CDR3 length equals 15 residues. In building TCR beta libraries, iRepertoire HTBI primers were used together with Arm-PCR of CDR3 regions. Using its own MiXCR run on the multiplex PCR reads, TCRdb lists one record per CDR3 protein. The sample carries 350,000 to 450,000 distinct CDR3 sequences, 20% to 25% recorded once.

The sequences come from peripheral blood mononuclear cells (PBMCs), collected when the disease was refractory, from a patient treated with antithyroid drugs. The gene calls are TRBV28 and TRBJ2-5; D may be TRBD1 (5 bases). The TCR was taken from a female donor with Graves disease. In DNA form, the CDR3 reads TGTGCCAGCAGACCCCCGTGGGGCCGGGAAGAGACCCAGTACTTC. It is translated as CASRPPWGREETQYF.